Following are 8 T cell receptor beta chains from one sample sequenced in a study of cytomegalovirus exposure and HLA in healthy donors. A multiplex PCR was run with 60 Vbeta primers and 13 Jbeta primers. The data were produced by immunoSEQ multiplex PCR, yet TCRdb's version contains in-frame clones alone and is incomplete. The top ten clones hold just over 8.5% of a sample with around 100,000 clones, around 70% of them seen once. Material: PBMCs. The source is a man aged 25 to 40 in good health and CMV-seropositive.

This clone has only a few counts. The chain recombines TRBV6-5 with TRBJ1-3; TRBD1 matches at 8 bases. The V gene end was trimmed by 5 bases and the J gene end by 3 bases; junction bases not matched to a gene: 0. The CDR3 is 13 amino acids. Germline-derived CDR1 and CDR2 are MNHEY and SVGAGI. The CDR3 nucleotides are TGTGCCAGCAGTGGGACAGGTGGAAACACCATATATTTT. Translated, it gives CASSGTGGNTIYF.

This clone was picked up a small number of times. This chain joins TRBV9 and TRBJ2-1, with TRBD2 as a possible D gene (5 bases). In germline, CDR1 is SGDLS, CDR2 YYNGEE. This CDR3 spans 16 amino acids. V was shortened by 0 bases and J by 5 bases, with 15 bases between the two germline ends. DNA of the CDR3: TGTGCCAGCAGCGTAGGTCCTAGGAGGTGGGACAATGAGCAGTTCTTC. It yields the protein CASSVGPRRWDNEQFF.

This chain links TRBV5-5 with TRBJ2-4; possibly TRBD1 for D (5 bases). The germline V gene encodes CDR1 SGHKS and CDR2 YYEKEE (reference sequence). With 4 bases removed from V and 9 bases from J, the gap between germline ends came to 23 bases. CDR3 size: 16 residues. CDR3 sequence: CASSLLSGGLGVIQYF. DNA of the CDR3: TGTGCCAGCAGCCTACTATCGGGCGGATTAGGGGTCATTCAGTACTTC.

The chain carries TRBV7-6 and TRBJ1-1; D might be TRBD1 (5 bases). V was clipped by 2 bases and J by 4 bases, with 11 bases between them. The length of the CDR3 is 14 residues. Germline V gene sequence: CDR1 SGHVS, CDR2 FNYEAQ. CDR3 bases: TGTGCCAGCAGCTTATCTGGGAGGGGCACTGAAGCTTTCTTT. Amino acid sequence: CASSLSGRGTEAFF.

This clone was seen a single time. The chain has TRBV5-6 and TRBJ2-1, with D possibly TRBD2 on 6 matching bases. Trimming cost V 3 bases and J 4 bases, with 11 bases left between them. Germline values: CDR1 SGHDT, CDR2 YYEEEE. This CDR3 contains 14 residues. The CDR3 here is CASSWRVVYNEQFF. The DNA for the CDR3 is TGTGCCAGCAGCTGGAGGGTCGTATACAATGAGCAGTTCTTC.

The chain couples TRBV7-3 to TRBJ1-1; TRBD1 is a possible D gene (5 bases). Germline values: CDR1 SGHTA, CDR2 FQGTGA. The V end was cut by 1 base, the J end by 5 bases, with 17 bases between. CDR3 size: 16 residues. The CDR3 coding sequence is TGTGCCAGCAGCTTAAAGTCGGGCAGCGGGGGGACTGAAGCTTTCTTT. Protein: CASSLKSGSGGTEAFF.

V is TRBV9 and J is TRBJ1-3; 9 bases fit TRBD1. The CDR3 sequence is 15 residues long. Germline CDR1 SGDLS, CDR2 YYNGEE. V gave up 4 bases and J gave up 8 bases; unmatched junction bases: 10. The CDR3 sequence is CASSLLQGATDTIYF. The CDR3 bases are TGTGCCAGCAGCTTACTACAGGGGGCAACGGACACCATATATTTT.

The J gene is TRBJ2-5, the V gene TRBV5-4; tentatively, D is TRBD1 (5 bases). The CDR3 has 14 amino acids. V lost 7 bases and J lost 5, with 18 bases in between. The germline CDR1 and CDR2 sequences are SGHNT and YYREEE (reference sequence). The CDR3 nucleotides are TGTGCCAGCTCCGTAGACAGCGTCTCCGAGACCCAGTACTTC. Protein product: CASSVDSVSETQYF. The whole variable domain, filled in from reference TRBV5-4 and TRBJ2-5, reads ETGVTQSPTHLIKTRGQQVTLRCSSQSGHNTVSWYQQALGQGPQFIFQYYREEENGRGNFPPRFSGLQFPNYSSELNVNALELDDSALYLCASSVDSVSETQYFGPGTRLLVL.